The clone carrying this T cell receptor (beta chain) was detected only a few times. Germline V gene lookup returns CDR1 WSHSY and CDR2 SAAADI. The CDR3 has 19 amino acids. The V and J ends lost 6 bases and 0 bases, in that order; junction bases with no gene match: 17. The data stem from a study of identical twins. Template switching supplied a universal primer site; unique molecular identifiers were carried on the cDNA. Each CDR3 protein is one row after TCRdb ran MiXCR on the 5' RACE reads. The sample has roughly 770,000 distinct CDR3 sequences, 15% to 20% seen once. The same sample was also used in a study of T cells expressing NK-cell markers. From that report: These clonotypes also led the CD3+CD56-NKG2C+ fraction in four donors.

Specimen: PBMCs. The genes are TRBV10-2 and TRBJ2-3, with 8 positions matching TRBD1. The receptor's source is a woman aged 18-29 years in good health. This CDR3 reads CASRGQDPQEGLSTDTQYF. The CDR3 DNA reads as TGCGCCAGCAGGGGACAGGATCCACAGGAGGGGCTAAGCACAGATACGCAGTATTTT.